The entry that follows covers one TCR beta chain sequence. It lacks a known antigen. There are no base qualities to consult, and no much larger clone falls within one base. The sample originates from a study of control samples from healthy donors and cancer patients (dated by TCRdb to 2020 to 2022). V is clipped by 4 bases and J by 7 bases, and the sequence between their germline boundaries is 25 bases long. From the germline V gene (reference sequence), CDR1 is LGHDT and CDR2 is YNNKEL. Counted from cysteine to phenylalanine, this CDR3 has 17 amino acids. The only DNA kept is the CDR3, 51 bases in frame from the first base. The library came from the immunoSEQ multiplex PCR assay. TCRdb re-hosts the immuneACCESS table, in-frame sequences only. Its copies lack some clones; in the studies checked, an unresolved V gene accounts for under half of them, and the cause for the rest is not known. This sample is represented by about 250,000 clones; roughly 82% of them were singletons. The ten largest account for about 14% of the sample.

The rearrangement combines TRBV3-1 (or the pseudogene TRBV3-2) with TRBJ1-2; TRBD1 is perhaps the D gene, given 6 matching bases. Source material: PBMCs. The TCR sequence derives from a woman aged 60 to 75 with lung cancer. For the CDR3, the sequence is CASSPNLRQVRVSGYTF. The DNA sequence is TGTGCCAGCAGCCCAAACCTAAGACAGGTACGAGTGAGTGGCTACACCTTC.